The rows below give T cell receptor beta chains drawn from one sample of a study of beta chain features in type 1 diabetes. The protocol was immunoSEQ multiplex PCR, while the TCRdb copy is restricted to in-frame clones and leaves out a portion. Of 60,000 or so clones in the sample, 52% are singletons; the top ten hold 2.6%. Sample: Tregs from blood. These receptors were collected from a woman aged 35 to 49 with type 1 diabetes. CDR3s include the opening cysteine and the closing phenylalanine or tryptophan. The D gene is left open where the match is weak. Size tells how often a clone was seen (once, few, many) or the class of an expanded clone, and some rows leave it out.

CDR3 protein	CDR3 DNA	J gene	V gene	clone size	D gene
CASRNTGTSGFNEQFF	TGTGCCAGCAGAAATACCGGGACTAGCGGGTTCAATGAGCAGTTCTTC	TRBJ2-1	TRBV7-2	NA	TRBD2
CASRWTGVGEQYF	TGTGCCAGCAGGTGGACAGGGGTCGGCGAGCAGTACTTC	TRBJ2-7	TRBV6-6	NA	TRBD1
CASSLGHGTDTQYF	TGTGCCAGCAGTTTGGGGCATGGCACAGATACGCAGTATTTT	TRBJ2-3	TRBV6-5	NA	NA
CASSYSGGGLAGELFF	TGTGCCAGCAGTTACTCAGGCGGGGGGCTCGCGGGGGAGCTGTTTTTT	TRBJ2-2	TRBV6-6	once	TRBD2
CASSPKAGELEAFF	TGCGCCAGCAGCCCGAAAGCAGGGGAACTTGAAGCTTTCTTT	TRBJ1-1	TRBV5-1	few	NA
CASNGDRARDQPQHF	TGTGCCAGCAATGGGGACAGGGCGCGTGATCAGCCCCAGCATTTT	TRBJ1-5	TRBV2	NA	TRBD1
CAISKTGGHGNTIYF	TGTGCCATCAGCAAGACAGGCGGGCATGGAAACACCATATATTTT	TRBJ1-3	TRBV10-3	few	NA
CASSLLAESSYNEQFF	TGTGCCAGCAGCTTACTAGCGGAAAGCTCCTACAATGAGCAGTTCTTC	TRBJ2-1	TRBV7-2	few	TRBD2
CASREGTSINEQFF	TGTGCCAGCAGGGAAGGGACTAGCATCAATGAGCAGTTCTTC	TRBJ2-1	TRBV2	few	TRBD2
CASSLGQGARYGYTF	TGCGCCAGCAGCTTGGGACAGGGGGCGCGCTATGGCTACACCTTC	TRBJ1-2	TRBV5-1	NA	TRBD1
CASSSIISGRSSYNEQFF	TGTGCCAGCAGTTCTATCATTAGCGGGAGGAGCTCCTACAATGAGCAGTTCTTC	TRBJ2-1	TRBV28	NA	TRBD2
CASSLGSGEQYF	TGTGCCAGCAGCTTAGGGTCGGGCGAGCAGTACTTC	TRBJ2-7	TRBV7-9	NA	NA
CASSYASGSYEQYF	TGTGCCAGCAGTTACGCTAGCGGCTCCTACGAGCAGTACTTC	TRBJ2-7	TRBV6-6	few	TRBD2
CASRGREWTAVGGMNTEAFF	TGTGCCAGCAGGGGTCGGGAATGGACAGCCGTTGGGGGAATGAACACTGAAGCTTTCTTT	TRBJ1-1	TRBV27	NA	NA
CASSVQGVGGSYEQYF	TGTGCCAGCAGCGTCCAGGGGGTCGGGGGCTCCTACGAGCAGTACTTC	TRBJ2-7	TRBV7-2	NA	NA
CASSLGRQRRHSLQYF	TGTGCCAGCAGCTTAGGTCGACAACGACGACATTCTTTGCAGTACTTC	TRBJ2-7	TRBV7-2	NA	NA
CSGELWGDPNTEAFF	TGCAGCGGTGAACTTTGGGGGGACCCGAACACTGAAGCTTTCTTT	TRBJ1-1	TRBV29-1	few	NA
CASSYGRGGLAEAFF	TGTGCCAGCAGTTACGGCAGAGGGGGCCTCGCTGAAGCTTTCTTT	TRBJ1-1	TRBV6-5	NA	TRBD1
CASSGDRDGLENYGYTF	TGTGCCAGCAGTGGCGACAGGGATGGATTGGAAAACTATGGCTACACCTTC	TRBJ1-2	TRBV2	NA	TRBD1
CASSQQGPSTGELFF	TGTGCCAGCAGCCAACAGGGGCCAAGCACCGGGGAGCTGTTTTTT	TRBJ2-2	TRBV6-5	few	TRBD1
CASSFQDRENQPQHF	TGTGCCAGCAGCTTCCAGGACAGGGAGAATCAGCCCCAGCATTTT	TRBJ1-5	TRBV5-5	few	TRBD1
CASSSGGGADTQYF	TGTGCCAGCAGCTCAGGGGGTGGGGCAGATACGCAGTATTTT	TRBJ2-3	TRBV7-9	NA	TRBD1
CASSLVAVNQPQHF	TGTGCCAGCAGTTTAGTGGCAGTCAATCAGCCCCAGCATTTT	TRBJ1-5	TRBV28	NA	NA
CASSPSAGTGYGYTF	TGTGCCAGCAGTCCTTCAGCAGGGACAGGGTATGGCTACACCTTC	TRBJ1-2	TRBV9	few	TRBD1
CASSHQGLARNTGELFF	TGCGCCAGCAGCCATCAGGGACTAGCCCGTAACACCGGGGAGCTGTTTTTT	TRBJ2-2	TRBV4-1	NA	TRBD2
CASRTGQAADYGYTF	TGTGCCAGCAGAACTGGACAGGCCGCGGACTATGGCTACACCTTC	TRBJ1-2	TRBV28	once	TRBD1
CASWDRWYEQFF	TGTGCCAGCTGGGACAGGTGGTATGAGCAGTTCTTC	TRBJ2-1	TRBV27	NA	TRBD1
CASSPGTSGRRVYEQYF	TGTGCCAGCAGCCCTGGGACTAGCGGGAGGAGGGTCTACGAGCAGTACTTC	TRBJ2-7	TRBV5-4	few	TRBD2